What follows are 26 T cell receptor beta chains derived from one specimen sequenced in a study of T cell changes during pregnancy in multiple sclerosis. The data were produced by immunoSEQ multiplex PCR, yet TCRdb's version contains in-frame clones alone and is incomplete. Of around 74,000 clones in the sample, around nine tenths were seen once. The input for sequencing was peripheral blood, taken before pregnancy. The origin of the receptors is a female donor with multiple sclerosis, enrolled in a pregnancy study.

This clone has just a few counts. The chain couples TRBV10-2 to TRBJ1-5; D is uncertain. The germline V gene encodes CDR1 WSHSY and CDR2 SAAADI. This CDR3 contains 14 residues. V was pared by 4 bases and J by 0 bases, with 7 bases between. CDR3 sequence (DNA): TGCGCCAGCAGTGGTGCCTATAGCAATCAGCCCCAGCATTTT. Residues: CASSGAYSNQPQHF.

CDR3 bases: TGTGCCAGCAGAACAGGGGGACGCGAGCAGTACTTC. Translation gives CASRTGGREQYF. The chain uses TRBV27 and TRBJ2-7, with 8 bases aligning to TRBD1. CDR3 length: 12 amino acids. Germline V lookup: CDR1 MNHEY, CDR2 SMNVEV (reference sequence). J gave up 6 bases and V 6 bases, and 4 bases lay outside the gene matches.

The chain combines TRBV7-3 with TRBJ2-3; 16 bases agree with TRBD2. The CDR3 length is 18 residues. The germline V gene encodes CDR1 SGHTA and CDR2 FQGTGA. J gave up 0 bases and V 10 bases, and 10 bases lay outside the gene matches. The CDR3 sequence: CATPWGLAGGASTDTQYF. The CDR3, as DNA: TGTGCCACCCCGTGGGGACTAGCGGGGGGGGCTAGCACAGATACGCAGTATTTT.

The J gene is TRBJ2-4, the V gene TRBV10-3; 10 positions agree with TRBD1. In germline, CDR1 is ENHRY, CDR2 SYGVKD. The CDR3 runs to 14 residues. V trimming: 6 bases; J trimming: 5 bases; junction bases outside the gene matches: 4. CDR3 in amino acids: CAISPGTGENIQYF. The CDR3 region has the DNA TGTGCCATCAGCCCCGGGACAGGGGAAAACATTCAGTACTTC.

The chain combines TRBV11-2 with TRBJ2-5; TRBD2 matches at 10 bases. V trimming: 6 bases; J trimming: 4 bases; junction bases outside the gene matches: 8. Germline CDR1 reads SGHAT; CDR2 reads FQNNGV. This CDR3 spans 15 amino acids. CDR3 nucleotide sequence: TGTGCCAGCAGGCGTCCGGGACTAGCGCGAGAGACCCAGTACTTC. It is translated as CASRRPGLARETQYF.

The chain recombines TRBV20-1 with TRBJ2-1; TRBD1 aligns across 9 bases. The CDR3 has 11 residues. Germline CDR1 reads DFQATT; CDR2 reads SNEGSKA (reference sequence). DNA of the CDR3: TGCAGGGGACAGGGTGGGAATGAGCAGTTCTTC. Translation: CRGQGGNEQFF.

The chain combines TRBV7-9 with TRBJ1-6; 9 nucleotides align to TRBD1. After removal of 5 bases from V and 6 bases from J, the junction contained 14 bases not matched to a gene. This CDR3 has 18 residues. CDR1 SEHNR and CDR2 FQNEAQ come from the germline V gene (reference sequence). Here the CDR3 reads CASSQWTGEKVRNSPLHF. As DNA, the CDR3 is TGTGCCAGCAGCCAATGGACAGGGGAGAAGGTTCGTAATTCACCCCTCCACTTT.

The chain recombines TRBV6-6 with TRBJ1-5, with D possibly being TRBD1 (6 bases). Trimming removed 9 bases from V and 6 bases from J, with 15 bases in between. Germline V gives CDR1 MNHNY, CDR2 SVGAGI (reference sequence). The CDR3 has 13 amino acids. DNA for the CDR3: TGTGCCAGTCAAGACAGGTTAAGTCAGCCCCAGCATTTT. It yields the protein CASQDRLSQPQHF.

The CDR3 DNA sequence: TGTGCCAGCAGTTTAAAGGGGGTAGAACTGTTTTTT. Its protein product is CASSLKGVELFF. This sequence joins TRBV27 and TRBJ1-4; TRBD1 might be the D (6 bases). This CDR3 comprises 12 residues. Germline CDR1 and CDR2: MNHEY and SMNVEV (reference sequence). V lost 2 bases and J lost 12, with 10 bases in between.

The chain couples TRBV11-2 to TRBJ1-2; no definite D call. Germline V gives CDR1 SGHAT, CDR2 FQNNGV. The V end was cut by 0 bases, the J end by 4 bases, with 9 bases between. The CDR3 sequence is 14 residues long. The CDR3 sequence: CASSLDPVSYGYTF. In nucleotides, the CDR3 is TGTGCCAGCAGCTTAGATCCGGTTAGCTATGGCTACACCTTC.

This clone was picked up one time. This chain joins TRBV6-5 and TRBJ1-1; D ambiguous. This CDR3 has 13 amino acids. V was cut by 4 bases and J by 3 bases, with 9 bases left in between. Germline-derived CDR1 and CDR2 are MNHEY and SVGAGI. The DNA for the CDR3 is TGTGCCAGCAGTTTAACGGTTGACACTGAAGCTTTCTTT. It translates to CASSLTVDTEAFF.

The chain is built from TRBV14 and TRBJ2-7; D remains unclear. The V and J ends lost 2 bases and 4 bases respectively, with 12 bases between them. This CDR3 has 14 residues. From germline, CDR1 is SGHDN and CDR2 FVKESK. CDR3 sequence: CASSQSYRYYEQYF. The CDR3 DNA reads as TGTGCCAGCAGCCAAAGTTATCGGTATTACGAGCAGTACTTC. Combining the CDR3 with reference TRBV14 and TRBJ2-7 gives the whole variable domain EAGVTQFPSHSVIEKGQTVTLRCDPISGHDNLYWYRRVMGKEIKFLLHFVKESKQDESGMPNNRFLAERTGGTYSTLKVQPAELEDSGVYFCASSQSYRYYEQYFGPGTRLTVT.

The chain uses TRBV5-1 and TRBJ2-1; a possible D gene is TRBD1 (6 bases). The V end was cut by 4 bases, the J end by 7 bases, with 12 bases between. This CDR3 comprises 13 residues. CDR1 and CDR2 (germline): SGHRS, YFSETQ. Here the CDR3 reads CASSRPTGNEQFF. The CDR3 coding sequence is TGCGCCAGCAGCCGACCAACAGGGAATGAGCAGTTCTTC.

The V call is TRBV7-3, the J call TRBJ1-1, with TRBD1 matching over 9 bases. CDR1 and CDR2 (germline): SGHTA, FQGTGA. The CDR3 consists of 17 residues. Trimming took 2 bases from V and 1 from J; bases not matched to a gene: 8. Written as DNA, the CDR3 is TGTGCCAGCAGCTTACGCGGGACAGGGAGGGGGAACACTGAAGCTTTCTTT. As protein: CASSLRGTGRGNTEAFF.

V and J are TRBV6-1 and TRBJ2-2, with D perhaps matching TRBD1 (5 bases). V lost 7 bases and J 2 bases, leaving 11 bases between the germline ends. This CDR3 is built from 14 residues. CDR1 MNHNS and CDR2 SASEGT come from the germline V gene. The CDR3 sequence: CASTVDSNTGELFF. The DNA of the CDR3 is TGTGCCAGCACCGTAGACAGTAACACCGGGGAGCTGTTTTTT.

The CDR3 loop is CASSPELGAANEQFF. CDR3 bases: TGTGCCAGCTCACCCGAATTGGGGGCTGCCAATGAGCAGTTCTTC. The V and J genes are TRBV18 and TRBJ2-1; D might be TRBD1 (6 bases). Germline V gives CDR1 KGHSH, CDR2 LQKENI. The CDR3 runs to 15 residues. Trimming removed 3 bases at V and 6 bases at J, with 15 bases between.

V usage is TRBV5-4 and J usage is TRBJ1-3, with TRBD1 matching over 8 bases. Losses at the gene ends were 4 bases for V and 4 bases for J; bases not matched to a gene: 7. Per the germline V gene, CDR1 is SGHNT and CDR2 is YYREEE (reference sequence). The CDR3 is 15 amino acids. DNA for the CDR3: TGTGCCAGCAGCCTCCCGGGACAGGCGGGAAACACCATATATTTT. This gives the protein CASSLPGQAGNTIYF.

The J gene is TRBJ1-2, the V gene TRBV6-5, with 7 nucleotides matching TRBD1. Trimming cost V 9 bases and J 4 bases; bases outside gene matches: 8. CDR1 is MNHEY and CDR2 is SVGAGI in the germline V gene. The CDR3 totals 13 residues. The CDR3 nucleotides read TGTGCCAGTCGTGGGGACAGCCTCTATGGCTACACCTTC. The encoded protein is CASRGDSLYGYTF.

This clone was counted once. This rearrangement joins TRBV10-1 to TRBJ2-1; 11 bases line up with TRBD2. The V and J ends lost 7 bases and 4 bases, in that order; junction bases with no gene match: 12. The CDR3 runs 17 residues. Germline CDR1 is WNHNN and CDR2 is SYGVQD (reference sequence). The CDR3 DNA reads TGCGCCAGCAACATACTTAGCGGGGGGGCGGAGTACAATGAGCAGTTCTTC. Protein product: CASNILSGGAEYNEQFF.

The chain combines TRBV28 with TRBJ1-6; no reliable D call. The CDR3 extends over 18 amino acids. V was cut by 5 bases and J by 0 bases, with 17 bases left in between. Germline assignment: CDR1 MDHEN and CDR2 SYDVKM. CDR3 protein: CASSPMALLSSYNSPLHF. CDR3 DNA sequence: TGTGCCAGCAGTCCGATGGCCCTCCTCAGCTCCTATAATTCACCCCTCCACTTT.

The genes are TRBV2 and TRBJ2-6; tentatively, D is TRBD1 (5 bases). The CDR3 runs 16 residues. V was pared by 5 bases and J by 4 bases, with 15 bases between. Germline CDR1 and CDR2: SNHLY and FYNNEI. CDR3 bases: TGTGCCAGCAGTTCTTACAGGCCGCAGGGGGCCAACGTCCTGACTTTC. This translates into CASSSYRPQGANVLTF.

The chain couples TRBV4-1 to TRBJ2-7, with 9 bases that match TRBD1. Germline assignment: CDR1 MGHRA and CDR2 YSYEKL. V was pared by 1 base and J by 4 bases, with 2 bases of the junction left unmatched. This CDR3 is 14 amino acids long. The CDR3 is CASSQGTGEYEQYF. CDR3 DNA: TGCGCCAGCAGCCAAGGGACAGGGGAATACGAGCAGTACTTC.

The chain couples TRBV29-1 to TRBJ2-5; tentatively, D is TRBD1 (6 bases). Deletions cut 6 bases from V and 5 bases from J, with 16 bases between. The CDR3 totals 13 residues. The V gene's germline CDR1 is SQVTM and CDR2 ANQGSEA. The CDR3 reads CSVGLGASETQYF. Written as DNA, the CDR3 is TGCAGCGTCGGCTTGGGGGCGTCGGAGACCCAGTACTTC.

V and J are TRBV5-6 and TRBJ1-2; D is undetermined. Germline values: CDR1 SGHDT, CDR2 YYEEEE. This CDR3 comprises 14 residues. Trimming stripped 2 bases from V and 5 bases from J, with 13 bases between. DNA of the CDR3: TGTGCCAGCAGCTTATCCGGGAAGGATTATGGCTACACCTTC. This sequence encodes CASSLSGKDYGYTF.

The chain couples TRBV7-9 to TRBJ2-2, with TRBD1 identical over 10 bases. The CDR3 is 15 amino acids. Per germline, CDR1 SEHNR and CDR2 FQNEAQ (reference sequence). Unmatched junction bases numbered 4, after V lost 5 bases and J lost 4 bases. The CDR3 region is CASSLGQGITGELFF. The CDR3 nucleotides read TGTGCCAGCAGCCTGGGACAGGGGATCACCGGGGAGCTGTTTTTT.

The chain links TRBV19 to TRBJ1-5; D is uncertain. Germline V gene sequence: CDR1 LNHDA, CDR2 SQIVND (reference sequence). V was shortened by 4 bases and J by 0 bases, with 10 bases between the two germline ends. The CDR3 is made up of 15 amino acids. As DNA, the CDR3 is TGTGCCAGTAGTACGTCCCCGGGTAGCAATCAGCCCCAGCATTTT. Encoded protein: CASSTSPGSNQPQHF.